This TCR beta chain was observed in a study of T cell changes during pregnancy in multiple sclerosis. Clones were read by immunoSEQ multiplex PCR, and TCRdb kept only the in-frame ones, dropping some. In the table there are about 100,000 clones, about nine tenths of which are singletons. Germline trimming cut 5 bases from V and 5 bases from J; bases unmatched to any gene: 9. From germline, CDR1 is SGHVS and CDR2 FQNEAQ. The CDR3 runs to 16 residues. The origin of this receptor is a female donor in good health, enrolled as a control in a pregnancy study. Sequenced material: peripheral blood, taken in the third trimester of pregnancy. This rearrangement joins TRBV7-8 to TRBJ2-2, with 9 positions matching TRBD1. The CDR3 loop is CASSPNRDRVTGELFF. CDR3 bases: TGTGCCAGCAGCCCAAACCGGGACAGGGTGACCGGGGAGCTGTTTTTT.